The 26 T cell receptor beta chains in this list originate from one sample, sequenced in a study of T cell changes during pregnancy in multiple sclerosis. Here immunoSEQ multiplex PCR was the method, and the copy in TCRdb shows in-frame clones only, minus some. Of around 69,000 clones listed, roughly nine tenths are singletons. This specimen consisted of CD8+ T cells from peripheral blood mononuclear cells, obtained before pregnancy. The origin of the receptors is a female donor with multiple sclerosis, enrolled in a pregnancy study.

The J gene is TRBJ1-1, the V gene TRBV11-2, with TRBD1 matching 8 bases. The germline gives CDR1 SGHAT, CDR2 FQNNGV. Trimming took 2 bases from V and 1 from J; bases not matched to a gene: 3. This CDR3 comprises 15 residues. Here the CDR3 reads CASSLSGGWNTEAFF. The CDR3 DNA follows: TGTGCCAGCAGCTTATCAGGGGGCTGGAACACTGAAGCTTTCTTT.

The chain uses TRBV5-6 and TRBJ2-7; 11 bases line up with TRBD2. With 0 bases clipped from V and 4 bases from J, the junction kept 6 bases outside the gene matches. CDR1 SGHDT and CDR2 YYEEEE come from the germline V gene. The length of the CDR3 is 16 residues. The DNA for the CDR3 is TGTGCCAGCAGCTTGGCCCGACTAGCGGGAACTTACGAGCAGTACTTC. This translates into CASSLARLAGTYEQYF.

The gene calls are TRBV7-6 and TRBJ1-1; tentative D call: TRBD1 (6 bases). V was trimmed by 1 base and J by 2 bases, leaving 17 bases between them. CDR1 is SGHVS, CDR2 FNYEAQ, per germline. This CDR3 contains 17 residues. The CDR3, as DNA: TGTGCCAGCAGCTTAGTCTCGGCGACAGGAGCCAACACTGAAGCTTTCTTT. As protein: CASSLVSATGANTEAFF.

The genes are TRBV5-1 and TRBJ2-1; 9 positions agree with TRBD2. Germline V gene data show CDR1 as SGHRS and CDR2 as YFSETQ. This CDR3 spans 17 amino acids. With V trimmed by 1 base and J by 4 bases, 9 bases remained unmatched. CDR3 region: CASSLTDPRGGYNEQFF. For the CDR3, the DNA is TGCGCCAGCAGCTTGACCGACCCGCGGGGGGGATACAATGAGCAGTTCTTC.

The sample holds one count of this clone. V and J are TRBV29-1 and TRBJ2-2, with a weak D call TRBD2 (5 bases). Germline CDR1 and CDR2: SQVTM and ANQGSEA. Trimming shortened V by 1 base and J by 13 bases, and 10 bases separated the two germline ends. The CDR3 totals 11 residues. In DNA form, the CDR3 reads TGCAGCGTTGAAGGGAGGTATGGGCTGTTTTTT. Residues: CSVEGRYGLFF.

The V and J genes are TRBV5-6 and TRBJ1-4, with TRBD1 matching 9 bases. In germline, CDR1 is SGHDT, CDR2 YYEEEE. Trimming at V came to 4 bases and at J to 6 bases, leaving 4 bases not matched to a gene. CDR3 size: 14 residues. The CDR3 protein is CASSLGQGDEKLFF. The CDR3 coding sequence is TGTGCCAGCAGCCTGGGACAGGGAGATGAAAAACTGTTTTTT.

The J gene is TRBJ2-7, the V gene TRBV15; the D gene is possibly TRBD1 (5 bases). The V end was cut by 1 base, the J end by 3 bases, with 16 bases between. Per the germline V gene, CDR1 is LNHNV and CDR2 is YYDKDF (reference sequence). The CDR3 is made up of 16 amino acids. The CDR3 DNA sequence: TGTGCCACCAGCAGAGTACCGGAAGGGGAAGGCTACGAGCAGTACTTC. It yields the protein CATSRVPEGEGYEQYF.

The chain employs TRBV5-1 and TRBJ2-1; 11 bases fit TRBD2. The CDR3 runs to 18 residues. V lost 3 bases to trimming and J lost 8 bases; unmatched junction nucleotides: 16. Germline V gene sequence: CDR1 SGHRS, CDR2 YFSETQ. CDR3 region: CASSSDPIAGGTSDEQFF. DNA for the CDR3: TGCGCCAGCAGCTCAGACCCTATAGCGGGGGGGACGTCGGATGAGCAGTTCTTC.

V usage is TRBV7-3 and J usage is TRBJ2-5, with D tentatively TRBD2 (6 bases). Germline lookup yields CDR1 SGHTA and CDR2 FQGTGA. The germline V and J ends were trimmed by 2 bases and 5 bases, with 12 bases remaining between them. The CDR3 has 14 amino acids. Here the CDR3 DNA reads TGTGCCAGCAGCTTATACGCGGGAAGTGAGACCCAGTACTTC. As protein: CASSLYAGSETQYF.

Remarks on this clone: The junction differs from germline at one of its ends, possibly a read error. This sequence joins TRBV4-2 and TRBJ2-7; the D gene is possibly TRBD2 (5 bases). The CDR3 length is 13 residues. Germline CDR1 and CDR2: LGHNA and YNFKEQ. The DNA of the CDR3 is TGTGCCAGCAGCCAGACCCCTGCCGGGGAGCGGTACTTC. This translates into CASSQTPAGERYF.

The V and J genes are TRBV2 and TRBJ2-1; possibly TRBD1 for D (6 bases). V was cut by 6 bases and J by 0 bases, with 12 bases left in between. CDR1 is SNHLY, CDR2 FYNNEI, per germline. This CDR3 contains 15 residues. CDR3 nucleotides: TGTGCCAGCAGCGCCGGACAGACCTCCTACAATGAGCAGTTCTTC. Amino acids: CASSAGQTSYNEQFF.

This clone showed up just once. The sample contains more than one DNA sequence encoding this CDR3. V usage is TRBV9 and J usage is TRBJ1-5; D not certain. The CDR3 consists of 15 residues. Germline CDR1 is SGDLS and CDR2 is YYNGEE. V shed 1 base and J shed 0 bases, with 8 bases lying between them. The CDR3 DNA reads TGTGCCAGCAGCGTAACCGGGTATAGCAATCAGCCCCAGCATTTT. Protein sequence: CASSVTGYSNQPQHF.

V and J are TRBV27 and TRBJ2-1, with D perhaps matching TRBD1 (7 bases). Germline V lookup: CDR1 MNHEY, CDR2 SMNVEV (reference sequence). Trimming took off 4 bases at V and 8 bases at J, with 9 bases between the two ends. This CDR3 region has 12 residues. CDR3 in DNA: TGTGCCAGCAGTTCCAGGGGGGATGAGCAGTTCTTC. Its protein product is CASSSRGDEQFF.

V gene TRBV6-1 combines with J gene TRBJ2-1; perhaps TRBD1 as D (5 bases). Germline V gene data show CDR1 as MNHNS and CDR2 as SASEGT. The ends were cut back, 3 bases at V and 6 bases at J, with 6 bases in the middle. The CDR3 contains 12 residues. The CDR3 reads CASSDRVNEQFF. The CDR3 nucleotides read TGTGCCAGCAGTGACAGGGTCAATGAGCAGTTCTTC.

The genes are TRBV27 and TRBJ2-1, with 14 bases matching TRBD2. Germline V CDR1 and CDR2: MNHEY, SMNVEV (reference sequence). The CDR3 consists of 18 residues. Trimming took 10 bases from V and 6 from J; bases not matched to a gene: 17. CDR3 amino acids: CATRSTSGGAGPCNEQFF. The CDR3, as DNA: TGTGCCACCCGGTCGACTAGCGGGGGGGCTGGGCCCTGCAATGAGCAGTTCTTC.

This chain connects TRBV5-6 to TRBJ1-1; TRBD1 might be the D (5 bases). V lost 2 bases and J 3 bases, leaving 5 bases between the germline ends. The germline CDR1 and CDR2 sequences are SGHDT and YYEEEE. The CDR3 runs to 12 residues. DNA for the CDR3: TGTGCCAGCAGCTTAGGGGACACTGAAGCTTTCTTT. It codes for CASSLGDTEAFF.

This chain uses TRBV5-1 with TRBJ2-7; unclear D gene. V was trimmed by 0 bases and J by 5 bases, leaving 6 bases between them. This CDR3 comprises 12 residues. Germline V lookup: CDR1 SGHRS, CDR2 YFSETQ. The CDR3 protein is CASSLAVDEQYF. The CDR3 nucleotides are TGCGCCAGCAGCTTGGCCGTCGACGAGCAGTACTTC.

The rearrangement uses TRBV7-9 and TRBJ2-5, with TRBD2 matching 13 bases. Losses at the gene ends were 5 bases for V and 7 bases for J; bases not matched to a gene: 7. The CDR3 is 15 amino acids. Germline V lookup: CDR1 SEHNR, CDR2 FQNEAQ (reference sequence). The CDR3 DNA sequence: TGTGCCAGCAGCGCAGGACTAGCGGGAGTAGGGACCCAGTACTTC. It translates to CASSAGLAGVGTQYF.

V and J are TRBV6-6 and TRBJ1-1, with a weak D call TRBD1 (5 bases). Trimming pared 7 bases from V and 2 bases from J, leaving 8 bases between. Germline-derived CDR1 and CDR2 are MNHNY and SVGAGI (reference sequence). The CDR3 consists of 12 residues. CDR3 sequence reads: CASNDRNTEAFF. The CDR3 region has the DNA TGTGCCAGCAACGACAGAAACACTGAAGCTTTCTTT.

The V and J genes are TRBV7-9 and TRBJ1-1; D remains ambiguous. This CDR3 contains 14 residues. Germline-derived CDR1 and CDR2 are SEHNR and FQNEAQ (reference sequence). V was cut by 6 bases and J by 5 bases, with 16 bases left in between. CDR3 DNA: TGTGCCAGCAGTCTTGGTGGGAGCGGGACTGAAGCTTTCTTT. It yields the protein CASSLGGSGTEAFF. The full variable domain, rest sourced from reference TRBV7-9 and TRBJ1-1, is DTGVSQNPRHKITKRGQNVTFRCDPISEHNRLYWYRQTLGQGPEFLTYFQNEAQLEKSRLLSDRFSAERPKGSFSTLEIQRTEQGDSAMYLCASSLGGSGTEAFFGQGTRLTVV.

This chain connects TRBV7-8 to TRBJ2-2; TRBD1 matches at 10 bases. The CDR3 covers 19 residues. The V gene's germline CDR1 is SGHVS and CDR2 FQNEAQ. V lost 0 bases and J lost 3; bases outside the gene matches: 10. As DNA, the CDR3 is TGTGCCAGCAGCTTAGCAGGAGGGACAGGGGAGTTGGACACCGGGGAGCTGTTTTTT. It translates to CASSLAGGTGELDTGELFF.

The chain combines TRBV6-5 with TRBJ1-1; weak D call: TRBD1 (5 bases). Trimming took 5 bases from V and 10 from J, leaving 20 bases between them. Germline V gene sequence: CDR1 MNHEY, CDR2 SVGAGI. There are 14 residues in the CDR3. The CDR3 bases are TGTGCCAGCAGTCCCTCCAGGGAGGCATCTACAGCTTTCTTT. Encoded protein: CASSPSREASTAFF.

The chain recombines TRBV15 with TRBJ2-5; unclear D gene. Between the trimmed V and J ends, which lost 4 bases and 5 bases, there was a span of 11 bases. This CDR3 has 13 amino acids. In germline, CDR1 is LNHNV, CDR2 YYDKDF (reference sequence). This CDR3 is CATSMFLVETQYF. CDR3 bases: TGTGCCACCAGCATGTTTTTAGTTGAGACCCAGTACTTC.

This chain links TRBV9 with TRBJ1-3; 7 bases line up with TRBD1. This CDR3 has 16 residues. V trimming: 3 bases; J trimming: 4 bases; junction bases outside the gene matches: 10. Germline V gene lookup returns CDR1 SGDLS and CDR2 YYNGEE. As DNA, the CDR3 is TGTGCCAGCAGCGCCGCAAGACAGGGTGACGGAAACACCATATATTTT. Protein sequence: CASSAARQGDGNTIYF.

This chain joins TRBV14 and TRBJ2-1; the D gene is possibly TRBD1 (6 bases). With 0 bases removed from V and 0 bases from J, the gap between germline ends came to 9 bases. Germline loops: CDR1 SGHDN, CDR2 FVKESK. This CDR3 is built from 16 residues. The CDR3 sequence is CASSQEDSLSYNEQFF. CDR3 coding DNA: TGTGCCAGCAGCCAAGAGGACAGCCTCTCCTACAATGAGCAGTTCTTC.

This rearrangement joins TRBV7-9 to TRBJ2-7; 7 nucleotides match TRBD1. CDR1 SEHNR and CDR2 FQNEAQ come from the germline V gene (reference sequence). The CDR3 contains 12 residues. Unmatched junction bases numbered 4, after V lost 5 bases and J lost 6 bases. The CDR3 loop is CASSTGDSEQYF. CDR3 DNA: TGTGCCAGCAGCACCGGGGACAGCGAGCAGTACTTC.